Below are 15 T cell receptor beta chains sequenced from a single sample in a study of blood T cell repertoires in COVID-19. The method was immunoSEQ multiplex PCR; TCRdb's version includes in-frame clones alone and lacks a portion of them. This sample has approximately 250,000 clones, with 86% found just once. The sample taken for sequencing was peripheral blood. These receptors were obtained from a woman in her 70s with COVID-19, enrolled during active disease.

The chain couples TRBV4-1 to TRBJ1-1, with D perhaps TRBD1 (5 bases). Between the trimmed V and J ends, which lost 0 bases and 4 bases, there was a span of 12 bases. Looked up from germline, CDR1 is MGHRA and CDR2 is YSYEKL. The CDR3 runs 15 residues. The CDR3 reads CASSQDGVRGTEAFF. CDR3 DNA sequence: TGCGCCAGCAGCCAAGATGGTGTAAGGGGCACTGAAGCTTTCTTT.

This clone has just one count. The V and J genes are TRBV27 and TRBJ1-2; the D is unclear. CDR1 is MNHEY and CDR2 is SMNVEV in the germline V gene (reference sequence). This CDR3 comprises 12 residues. Trimming took off 4 bases at V and 8 bases at J, with 11 bases between the two ends. The DNA for the CDR3 is TGTGCCAGCAGTTCCCCCGCGGGCGGCTACACCTTC. Translation gives CASSSPAGGYTF.

The rearrangement joins TRBV4-2 to TRBJ2-7; D unclear. The CDR3 has 13 residues. CDR1 and CDR2 from the germline V gene are LGHNA and YNFKEQ. Trimming removed 1 base at V and 4 bases at J, with 8 bases between. CDR3 coding DNA: TGTGCCAGCAGCCAAGGGCCCTTATACGAGCAGTACTTC. It specifies CASSQGPLYEQYF.

V and J are TRBV5-1 and TRBJ2-3; 12 bases fit TRBD2. V trimming: 0 bases; J trimming: 6 bases; junction bases outside the gene matches: 8. Germline CDR1 reads SGHRS; CDR2 reads YFSETQ. There are 17 residues in the CDR3. The CDR3 coding sequence is TGCGCCAGCAGCTTGGAAACTAGCGGGGGGCCAGGGGATACGCAGTATTTT. It is translated as CASSLETSGGPGDTQYF.

This sequence joins TRBV19 and TRBJ2-7, with D possibly being TRBD1 (6 bases). Germline V lookup: CDR1 LNHDA, CDR2 SQIVND (reference sequence). The CDR3 loop spans 15 amino acids. V lost 0 bases and J 4 bases, leaving 13 bases between the germline ends. The CDR3 DNA is TGTGCCAGTAGTATAGAGATCGGACAGTTTTACGAGCAGTACTTC. It specifies CASSIEIGQFYEQYF. Using reference TRBV19 and TRBJ2-7 for the parts outside the CDR3, the full variable domain is DGGITQSPKYLFRKEGQNVTLSCEQNLNHDAMYWYRQDPGQGLRLIYYSQIVNDFQKGDIAEGYSVSREKKESFPLTVTSAQKNPTAFYLCASSIEIGQFYEQYFGPGTRLTVT.

The chain joins TRBV2 to TRBJ2-7, with 10 bases aligning to TRBD1. The CDR3 runs to 16 residues. V was clipped by 11 bases and J by 0 bases; unmatched bases: 13. Germline V gene lookup returns CDR1 SNHLY and CDR2 FYNNEI. CDR3 residues: CAGDGTGVRGSYEQYF. The CDR3 DNA reads as TGTGCCGGGGACGGGACAGGGGTGCGGGGCTCCTACGAGCAGTACTTC.

V and J are TRBV19 and TRBJ2-1; TRBD2 agrees at 10 bases. The CDR3 covers 15 residues. The junction had 4 bases not matched to a gene; V was cut back by 7 bases and J by 1 base. CDR1 is LNHDA and CDR2 is SQIVND in the germline V gene (reference sequence). CDR3 DNA sequence: TGTGCCAGTACACCGGGACTAGCGTCCTACAATGAGCAGTTCTTC. Its translation: CASTPGLASYNEQFF.

The chain employs TRBV9 and TRBJ2-7, with D maybe TRBD1 (6 bases). The germline CDR1 and CDR2 sequences are SGDLS and YYNGEE. With 6 bases removed from V and 5 bases from J, the gap between germline ends came to 18 bases. The CDR3 sequence is 14 residues long. DNA for the CDR3: TGTGCCAGCAACCCAGGGGCAACAGGGAACGAGCAGTACTTC. Amino acids: CASNPGATGNEQYF.

The DNA of the CDR3 is TGTGCCAGCAGTTACTCGAGTCGCCACTCCTACGAGCAGTACTTC. It translates to CASSYSSRHSYEQYF. This chain joins TRBV6-2 or TRBV6-3 and TRBJ2-7; D is undetermined. The ends were cut back, 0 bases at V and 0 bases at J, with 9 bases in the middle. Per the germline V gene, CDR1 is MNHEY and CDR2 is SVGEGT. This CDR3 is built from 15 residues.

The chain combines TRBV27 with TRBJ1-2; D may be TRBD1 (5 bases). The germline V gene has CDR1 MNHEY and CDR2 SMNVEV (reference sequence). The CDR3 length is 13 residues. V was cut by 6 bases and J by 8 bases, with 16 bases left in between. For the CDR3, the DNA is TGTGCCAGCAGGACACAGGAGCTGGGGGGCTACACCTTC. This gives the protein CASRTQELGGYTF.

V is TRBV19 and J is TRBJ2-7; 7 nucleotides align to TRBD2. The trim removed 5 bases at V and 7 bases at J, leaving 8 bases unmatched. The CDR3 consists of 13 residues. Germline lookup yields CDR1 LNHDA and CDR2 SQIVND (reference sequence). DNA for the CDR3: TGTGCCAGTAGTGTGGGAGGGGCGTTTGAGCAGTACTTC. This codes for CASSVGGAFEQYF.

The CDR3 DNA reads TGTGCCAGTAGTAACGTGCAAACTTTAGCCAAAAACATTCAGTACTTC. It yields the protein CASSNVQTLAKNIQYF. The chain recombines TRBV19 with TRBJ2-4, with D unclear. This CDR3 is built from 16 residues. V dropped 4 bases and J dropped 0 bases, with 13 bases sitting between them. CDR1 is LNHDA, CDR2 SQIVND, per germline (reference sequence).

The chain carries TRBV27 and TRBJ1-1, with a weak D call TRBD1 (6 bases). V lost 6 bases, J lost 10 bases, and 15 bases lay in between. This CDR3 region has 12 residues. From germline, CDR1 is MNHEY and CDR2 SMNVEV (reference sequence). The CDR3 sequence: CASRGATRRAFF. The DNA of the CDR3 is TGTGCCAGCAGGGGGGCTACCCGGCGAGCTTTCTTT.

The V gene is TRBV19, the J gene TRBJ2-3, with D tentatively TRBD2 (6 bases). This CDR3 is 13 amino acids long. V was clipped by 5 bases and J by 5 bases, with 11 bases between them. Germline loops: CDR1 LNHDA, CDR2 SQIVND (reference sequence). The DNA for the CDR3 is TGTGCCAGTAGTGTTAATAGCGGAGATACGCAGTATTTT. This translates into CASSVNSGDTQYF.

The chain carries TRBV4-3 and TRBJ1-4; 10 nucleotides agree with TRBD1. Germline lookup yields CDR1 LGHNA and CDR2 YSLEER. The CDR3 covers 15 residues. V shed 6 bases, J shed 8 bases, and the junction held 9 bases outside the gene matches. Here the CDR3 reads CASRPFGTGEEKLFF. The CDR3 DNA reads TGCGCCAGCAGGCCGTTTGGGACAGGGGAGGAAAAACTGTTTTTT.